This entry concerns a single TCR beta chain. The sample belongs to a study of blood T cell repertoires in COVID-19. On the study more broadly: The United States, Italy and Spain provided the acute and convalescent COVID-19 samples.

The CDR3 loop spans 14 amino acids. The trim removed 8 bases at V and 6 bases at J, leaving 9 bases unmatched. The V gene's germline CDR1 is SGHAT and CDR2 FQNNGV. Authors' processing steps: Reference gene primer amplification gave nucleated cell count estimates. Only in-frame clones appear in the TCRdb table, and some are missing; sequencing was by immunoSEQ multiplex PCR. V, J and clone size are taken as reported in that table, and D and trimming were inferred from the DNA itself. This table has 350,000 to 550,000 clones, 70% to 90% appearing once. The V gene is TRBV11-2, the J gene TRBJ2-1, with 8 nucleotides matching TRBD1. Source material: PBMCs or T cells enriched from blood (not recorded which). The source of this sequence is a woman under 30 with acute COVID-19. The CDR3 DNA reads TGTGCCAGCGGAAAGACAGGGGTGCTCAATGAGCAGTTCTTC. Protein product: CASGKTGVLNEQFF.